The 7 T cell receptor beta chains reported below all come from one sample, sequenced in a study of blood T cells in healthy people across ages. Primers used in a second PCR of roughly 6 to 11 cycles were a sample-barcoded 5' primer and a J-beta primer mix. MiXCR, run by TCRdb on the 5' RACE reads, gives a single entry per CDR3 protein. The data contain fewer than 900,000 distinct CDR3 sequences, roughly two fifths of them singletons. The specimen sequenced was blood. The receptors derive from a woman aged 60-75 years in good health.

The V call is TRBV6-4, the J call TRBJ2-6, with 12 bases identical to TRBD2. Germline V CDR1 and CDR2: MRHNA, SNTAGT. CDR3 length equals 17 residues. The J segment lost 0 bases and the V segment lost 6 bases, leaving 3 bases of the junction unmatched. CDR3 DNA sequence: TGTGCCAGCAGCCGACTAGCGGGGGACTCTGGGGCCAACGTCCTGACTTTC. Translating gives CASSRLAGDSGANVLTF.

The V gene is TRBV20-1, the J gene TRBJ2-3; perhaps TRBD2 as D (6 bases). The V gene's germline CDR1 is DFQATT and CDR2 SNEGSKA (reference sequence). The ends were cut back, 3 bases at V and 0 bases at J, with 13 bases in the middle. This CDR3 has 15 residues. The CDR3 DNA reads TGCAGTGCTAGTGATCTGCGGGACAGCACAGATACGCAGTATTTT. Amino acids: CSASDLRDSTDTQYF.

This clonotype was found a few times. The genes are TRBV20-1 and TRBJ2-2; D may be TRBD2 (5 bases). This CDR3 comprises 14 residues. V was clipped by 5 bases and J by 7 bases, with 17 bases between them. Germline CDR1 is DFQATT and CDR2 is SNEGSKA (reference sequence). The CDR3 sequence is CSASLTRIGGELFF. In nucleotides, the CDR3 is TGCAGTGCTTCACTAACTAGAATAGGCGGGGAGCTGTTTTTT.

This clonotype rates as medium-sized. This may stem from a read error, because a much larger clone lies one nucleotide away. The CDR3 is CASSSAQGGNEQYF. CDR3 DNA sequence: TGTGCCAGCAGTTCAGCCCAAGGCGGGAATGAGCAGTACTTC. The chain is built from TRBV7-9 and TRBJ2-5; possibly TRBD2 for D (6 bases). Germline V gene lookup returns CDR1 SEHNR and CDR2 FQNEAQ (reference sequence). V was clipped by 6 bases and J by 11 bases, with 22 bases between them. There are 14 residues in the CDR3.

The chain recombines TRBV6-5 with TRBJ2-1, with a possible D match to TRBD1 (6 bases). There are 15 residues in the CDR3. The V gene lost 6 bases and the J gene lost 7 bases, with 19 bases spanning the gap. Germline assignment: CDR1 MNHEY and CDR2 SVGAGI. The CDR3 sequence is CASRQDSLKSNEQFF. The CDR3 nucleotides read TGTGCCAGCAGGCAGGACAGCCTAAAGAGTAATGAGCAGTTCTTC.

The rearrangement links TRBV20-1 to TRBJ2-1; D unclear. In germline, CDR1 is DFQATT, CDR2 SNEGSKA (reference sequence). This CDR3 region has 12 residues. Trimming stripped 6 bases from V and 10 bases from J, with 16 bases between. The CDR3 sequence is CSALGDAGEQFF. The DNA for the CDR3 is TGCAGTGCCCTAGGAGATGCAGGAGAGCAGTTCTTC.

In this sample, this clonotype turned up many times. The CDR3 DNA is TGCGCCAGCAGCCAGGACCGACCCCTGACCCACTATGGCTACACCTTC. Translated: CASSQDRPLTHYGYTF. The chain couples TRBV5-1 to TRBJ1-2; D not resolved. The V gene lost 4 bases and the J gene lost 3 bases, with 19 bases spanning the gap. Germline V gene data show CDR1 as SGHRS and CDR2 as YFSETQ. This CDR3 contains 16 residues.